This T cell receptor beta chain was sequenced for a study of blood T cell repertoires in COVID-19. Source study methods: Amplified reference gene primers provided the basis for estimating nucleated cell counts. TCRdb's copy holds only in-frame clones and misses some; the assay was immunoSEQ multiplex PCR. V, J and clone size were drawn from that table, and D and trimming were deduced from the DNA. The profile shows 390,000 or so clones, under 85% of them singletons. The participants were between roughly 18 and 100 years old and came from some 25 US areas. Recovery meant two consecutive negative NP/OP PCR tests, professional clearance, or resolved symptoms. The CDR3 has 15 residues. V was shortened by 6 bases and J by 4 bases, with 18 bases between the two germline ends. Germline V lookup: CDR1 MNHEY, CDR2 SMNVEV (reference sequence).

V gene TRBV27 combines with J gene TRBJ1-2; tentatively, D is TRBD1 (5 bases). The sequenced material came from PBMCs or T cells enriched from blood (not recorded which). The sequence came from a woman aged 45-60 years who had recovered from COVID-19. The DNA of the CDR3 is TGTGCCAGCAGCCCCGGGGGAAGGGGTATCTATGGCTACACCTTC. This sequence encodes CASSPGGRGIYGYTF.